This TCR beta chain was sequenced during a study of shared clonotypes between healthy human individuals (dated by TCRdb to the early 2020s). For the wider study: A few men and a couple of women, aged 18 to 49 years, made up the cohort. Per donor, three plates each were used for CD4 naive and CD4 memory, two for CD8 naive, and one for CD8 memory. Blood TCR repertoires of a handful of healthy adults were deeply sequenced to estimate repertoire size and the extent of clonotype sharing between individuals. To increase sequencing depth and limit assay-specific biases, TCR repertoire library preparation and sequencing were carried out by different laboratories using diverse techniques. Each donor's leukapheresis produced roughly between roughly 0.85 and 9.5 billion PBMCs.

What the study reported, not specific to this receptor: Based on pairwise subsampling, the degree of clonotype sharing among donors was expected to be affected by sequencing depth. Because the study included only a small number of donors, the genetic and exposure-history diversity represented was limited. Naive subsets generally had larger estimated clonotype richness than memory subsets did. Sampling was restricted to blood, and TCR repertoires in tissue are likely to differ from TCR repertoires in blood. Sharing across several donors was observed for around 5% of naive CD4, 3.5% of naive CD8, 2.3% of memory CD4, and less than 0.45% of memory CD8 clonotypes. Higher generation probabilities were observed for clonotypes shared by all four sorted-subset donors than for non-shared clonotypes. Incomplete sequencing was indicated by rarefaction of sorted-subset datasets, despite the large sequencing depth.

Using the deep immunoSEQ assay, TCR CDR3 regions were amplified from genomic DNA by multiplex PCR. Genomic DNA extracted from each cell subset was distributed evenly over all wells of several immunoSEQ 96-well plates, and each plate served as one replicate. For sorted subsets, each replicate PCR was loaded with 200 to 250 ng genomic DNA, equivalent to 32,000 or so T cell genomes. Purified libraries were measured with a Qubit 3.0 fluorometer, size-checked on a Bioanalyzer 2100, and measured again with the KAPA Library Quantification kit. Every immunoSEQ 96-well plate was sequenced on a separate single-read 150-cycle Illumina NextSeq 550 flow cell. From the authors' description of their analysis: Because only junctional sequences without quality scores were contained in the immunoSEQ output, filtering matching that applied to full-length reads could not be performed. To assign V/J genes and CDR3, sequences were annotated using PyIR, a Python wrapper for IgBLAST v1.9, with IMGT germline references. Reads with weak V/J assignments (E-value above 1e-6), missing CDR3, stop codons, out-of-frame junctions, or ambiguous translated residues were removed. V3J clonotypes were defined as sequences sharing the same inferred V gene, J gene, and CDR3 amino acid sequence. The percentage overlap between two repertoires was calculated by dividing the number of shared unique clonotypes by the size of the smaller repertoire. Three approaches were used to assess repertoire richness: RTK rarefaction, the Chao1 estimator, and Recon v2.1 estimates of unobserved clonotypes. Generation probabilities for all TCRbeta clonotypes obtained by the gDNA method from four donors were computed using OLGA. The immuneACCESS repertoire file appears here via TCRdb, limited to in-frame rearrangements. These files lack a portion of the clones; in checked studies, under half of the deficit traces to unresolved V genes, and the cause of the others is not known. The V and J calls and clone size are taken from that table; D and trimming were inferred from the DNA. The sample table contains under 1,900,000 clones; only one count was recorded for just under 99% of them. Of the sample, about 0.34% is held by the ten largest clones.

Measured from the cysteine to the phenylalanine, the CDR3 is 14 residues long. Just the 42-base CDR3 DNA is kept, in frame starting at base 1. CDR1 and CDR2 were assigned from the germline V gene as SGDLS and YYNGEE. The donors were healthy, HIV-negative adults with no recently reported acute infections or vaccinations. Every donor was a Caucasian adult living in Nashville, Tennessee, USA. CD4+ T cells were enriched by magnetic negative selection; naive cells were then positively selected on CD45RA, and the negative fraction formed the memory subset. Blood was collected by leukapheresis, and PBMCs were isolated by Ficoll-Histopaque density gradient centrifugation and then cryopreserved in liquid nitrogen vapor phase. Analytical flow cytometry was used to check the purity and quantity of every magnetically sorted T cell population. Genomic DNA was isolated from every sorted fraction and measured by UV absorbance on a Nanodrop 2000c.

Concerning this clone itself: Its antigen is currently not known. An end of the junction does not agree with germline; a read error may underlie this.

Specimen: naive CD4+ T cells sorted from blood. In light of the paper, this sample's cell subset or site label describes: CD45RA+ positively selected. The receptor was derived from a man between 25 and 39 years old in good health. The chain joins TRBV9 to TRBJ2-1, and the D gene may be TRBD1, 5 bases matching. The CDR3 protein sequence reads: CASSVGQLVNVQFF. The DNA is TGTGCCAGCAGCGTAGGACAGCTAGTGAATGTGCAGTTCTTC.